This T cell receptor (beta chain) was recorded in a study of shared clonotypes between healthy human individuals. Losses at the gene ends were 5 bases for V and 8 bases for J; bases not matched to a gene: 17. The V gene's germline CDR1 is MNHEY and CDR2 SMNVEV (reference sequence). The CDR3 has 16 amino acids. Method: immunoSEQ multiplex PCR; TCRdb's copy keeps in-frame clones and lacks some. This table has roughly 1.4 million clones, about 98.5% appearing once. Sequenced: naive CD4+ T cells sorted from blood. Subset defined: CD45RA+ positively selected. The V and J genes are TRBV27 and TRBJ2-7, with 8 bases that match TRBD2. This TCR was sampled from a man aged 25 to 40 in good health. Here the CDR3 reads CASSPNSGISNSKQYF. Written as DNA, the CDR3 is TGTGCCAGCAGTCCGAATAGCGGGATTAGCAATAGCAAGCAGTACTTC.